The 24 T cell receptor beta chains below all came from one sample that was sequenced in a study of shared clonotypes between healthy human individuals. Only in-frame clones appear in the TCRdb table, and some are missing; sequencing was by immunoSEQ multiplex PCR. The data hold 400,000 to 600,000 clones, with 95% to 96% observed a single time. Source material: naive CD4+ T cells sorted from blood. The subset is: CD45RA+ positively selected. All receptors derive from a woman in her 30s in good health.

This chain uses TRBV9 with TRBJ2-7, with 9 bases matching TRBD2. After removal of 4 bases from V and 2 bases from J, the junction contained 4 bases not matched to a gene. Germline V gene data show CDR1 as SGDLS and CDR2 as YYNGEE. The CDR3 extends over 14 amino acids. CDR3 DNA sequence: TGTGCCAGCAGCATAGCGGGAGAGACCTACGAGCAGTACTTC. Protein product: CASSIAGETYEQYF.

The chain employs TRBV29-1 and TRBJ2-7; weak D call: TRBD1 (6 bases). The CDR3 loop spans 13 amino acids. V was cut by 3 bases and J by 0 bases, with 9 bases left in between. Per the germline V gene, CDR1 is SQVTM and CDR2 is ANQGSEA. The CDR3: CSVDWTDSYEQYF. The DNA of the CDR3 is TGCAGCGTTGATTGGACAGACTCCTACGAGCAGTACTTC.

This rearrangement joins TRBV15 to TRBJ1-4; no definite D call. The germline V gene encodes CDR1 LNHNV and CDR2 YYDKDF (reference sequence). There are 15 residues in the CDR3. V was cut by 0 bases and J by 0 bases, with 5 bases left in between. The CDR3 loop reads CATSREYTTNEKLFF. In DNA, the CDR3 is TGTGCCACCAGCAGAGAGTACACAACTAATGAAAAACTGTTTTTT.

The V and J genes are TRBV6-5 and TRBJ1-1; D ambiguous. The V end lost 6 bases, the J end lost 1 base, and 15 bases lay between the germline ends. CDR3 length: 15 residues. Germline assignment: CDR1 MNHEY and CDR2 SVGAGI. The CDR3 DNA reads TGTGCCAGCAGGCGGGTCGTTCGAAAGAACACTGAAGCTTTCTTT. This sequence encodes CASRRVVRKNTEAFF.

CDR3 sequence: CASGQVTDTQYF. The CDR3 nucleotides are TGTGCCAGTGGACAGGTCACAGATACGCAGTATTTT. The chain couples TRBV19 to TRBJ2-3, with 7 bases identical to TRBD1. Per the germline V gene, CDR1 is LNHDA and CDR2 is SQIVND (reference sequence). V was clipped by 8 bases and J by 2 bases; unmatched bases: 1. The CDR3 contains 12 residues.

The J gene is TRBJ2-1, the V gene TRBV5-1; unclear D gene. V was pared by 2 bases and J by 0 bases, with 9 bases between. The CDR3 is 15 amino acids. Per the germline V gene, CDR1 is SGHRS and CDR2 is YFSETQ. The CDR3 is CASSLPVGSYNEQFF. The CDR3 region has the DNA TGCGCCAGCAGCTTACCAGTAGGCTCCTACAATGAGCAGTTCTTC. The variable domain in full, with the rest retrieved from reference TRBV5-1 and TRBJ2-1, is KAGVTQTPRYLIKTRGQQVTLSCSPISGHRSVSWYQQTPGQGLQFLFEYFSETQRNKGNFPGRFSGRQFSNSRSEMNVSTLELGDSALYLCASSLPVGSYNEQFFGPGTRLTVL.

The V call is TRBV2, the J call TRBJ1-4; 7 bases fit TRBD1. CDR1 SNHLY and CDR2 FYNNEI come from the germline V gene. The CDR3 loop spans 15 amino acids. J lost 5 bases, V lost 3 bases, and 6 bases had no gene match. The CDR3 spells CASSDLGTENEKLFF. The CDR3 region has the DNA TGTGCCAGCAGTGATCTGGGGACAGAGAATGAAAAACTGTTTTTT.

V is TRBV9 and J is TRBJ2-2, with D uncertain. CDR3 length: 13 residues. Trimming left V 4 bases short and J 6 bases short, with 10 bases between. Germline V gene lookup returns CDR1 SGDLS and CDR2 YYNGEE. The CDR3 is CASSLALSGELFF. CDR3 nucleotides: TGTGCCAGCAGCCTGGCCTTGTCCGGGGAGCTGTTTTTT. Complete variable domain (other parts from reference TRBV9 and TRBJ2-2): DSGVTQTPKHLITATGQRVTLRCSPRSGDLSVYWYQQSLDQGLQFLIQYYNGEERAKGNILERFSAQQFPDLHSELNLSSLELGDSALYFCASSLALSGELFFGEGSRLTVL.

The gene calls are TRBV28 and TRBJ1-5; 7 positions match TRBD1. V shed 6 bases and J 2 bases; nucleotides not matched to a gene: 13. Germline CDR1 reads MDHEN; CDR2 reads SYDVKM. The length of the CDR3 is 17 residues. The CDR3, as DNA: TGTGCCAGCAGAGTGTCCTCGAGGGGGCGGCGCAATCAGCCCCAGCATTTT. Amino acids: CASRVSSRGRRNQPQHF.

The chain couples TRBV9 to TRBJ2-1, with no clear D. Per germline, CDR1 SGDLS and CDR2 YYNGEE. V was cut by 0 bases and J by 7 bases, with 14 bases left in between. The CDR3 spans 15 residues. The DNA for the CDR3 is TGTGCCAGCAGCGTAGAAGGAGTCGAGTTGAATGAGCAGTTCTTC. Protein product: CASSVEGVELNEQFF.

This chain links TRBV29-1 with TRBJ2-1, with a tentative D call TRBD1 (5 bases). This CDR3 is built from 16 residues. Germline V lookup: CDR1 SQVTM, CDR2 ANQGSEA. Between the trimmed V and J ends, which lost 4 bases and 0 bases, there was a span of 16 bases. CDR3 residues: CSVGRGVESSYNEQFF. The CDR3 nucleotides read TGCAGCGTTGGAAGGGGCGTCGAAAGCTCCTACAATGAGCAGTTCTTC.

The rearrangement joins TRBV9 to TRBJ2-3, with 11 bases that match TRBD2. Germline V CDR1 and CDR2: SGDLS, YYNGEE. The V and J ends lost 3 bases and 2 bases, in that order; junction bases with no gene match: 8. This CDR3 spans 17 amino acids. CDR3 nucleotides: TGTGCCAGCAGCGCTCGTCAGACTAGCGGGGTCACAGATACGCAGTATTTT. Residues: CASSARQTSGVTDTQYF.

This clone was detected once. This CDR3 is CASATKRTLSYEQYF. As DNA, the CDR3 is TGTGCCAGTGCGACGAAGCGGACCCTCTCCTACGAGCAGTACTTC. The chain recombines TRBV7-2 with TRBJ2-5; maybe TRBD2 (5 bases). The better agreement between TRBJ2-7 and the DNA end casts doubt on the J call. The CDR3 runs to 15 residues. Germline CDR1 and CDR2: SGHTA and FQGNSA.

V and J are TRBV7-8 and TRBJ1-6; D uncertain. There are 13 residues in the CDR3. From germline, CDR1 is SGHVS and CDR2 FQNEAQ. Trimming shortened V by 2 bases and J by 8 bases, and 7 bases separated the two germline ends. The CDR3 is CASSLSRDSPLHF. DNA of the CDR3: TGTGCCAGCAGCTTAAGTAGGGATTCACCCCTCCACTTT. Full variable domain (rest looked up from reference TRBV7-8 and TRBJ1-6): GAGVSQSPRYKVAKRGQDVALRCDPISGHVSLFWYQQALGQGPEFLTYFQNEAQLDKSGLPSDRFFAERPEGSVSTLKIQRTQQEDSAVYLCASSLSRDSPLHFGNGTRLTVT.

The gene calls are TRBV28 and TRBJ2-7; 10 bases map to TRBD1. The CDR3 runs to 15 residues. V gave up 7 bases and J gave up 3 bases; unmatched junction bases: 9. Germline V gives CDR1 MDHEN, CDR2 SYDVKM. Here the CDR3 reads CASNSMGQGYYEQYF. As DNA, the CDR3 is TGTGCCAGCAATTCTATGGGACAGGGGTACTACGAGCAGTACTTC.

For the CDR3, the DNA is TGTGCCAGCAGTCCCACCGGGGGACAGGTCTCCTACGAGCAGTACTTC. Amino acids: CASSPTGGQVSYEQYF. The chain combines TRBV28 with TRBJ2-7; 8 nucleotides align to TRBD1. J lost 0 bases, V lost 5 bases, and 9 bases had no gene match. This CDR3 spans 16 amino acids. CDR1 is MDHEN and CDR2 is SYDVKM in the germline V gene.

The CDR3 is CAISAGQGGSDTQYF. In DNA, the CDR3 is TGTGCCATCAGTGCGGGACAGGGGGGATCAGATACGCAGTATTTT. V gene TRBV10-3 combines with J gene TRBJ2-3, with 11 bases aligning to TRBD1. This CDR3 comprises 15 residues. The trim removed 4 bases at V and 4 bases at J, leaving 4 bases unmatched. The germline V gene has CDR1 ENHRY and CDR2 SYGVKD.

This chain links TRBV28 with TRBJ2-7; D tentatively fits TRBD1 or TRBD2 (6 bases each). V was clipped by 5 bases and J by 1 base, with 18 bases between them. This CDR3 has 16 residues. Germline V lookup: CDR1 MDHEN, CDR2 SYDVKM. The CDR3 bases are TGTGCCAGCAGTCCGGGGGCCGCCACTTCATCCTACGAGCAGTACTTC. It is translated as CASSPGAATSSYEQYF.

Of note for this clone: Other DNA sequences of this sample code for an identical CDR3. The chain is built from TRBV5-1 and TRBJ2-7; 8 bases fit TRBD1. Germline CDR1 is SGHRS and CDR2 is YFSETQ. V trimming: 4 bases; J trimming: 4 bases; junction bases outside the gene matches: 7. The CDR3 consists of 14 residues. The CDR3 here is CASSLGQGGYEQYF. The DNA for the CDR3 is TGCGCCAGCAGCCTCGGACAGGGCGGATACGAGCAGTACTTC.

This chain joins TRBV9 and TRBJ2-3; 7 positions agree with TRBD1. This CDR3 comprises 16 residues. Germline V gene lookup returns CDR1 SGDLS and CDR2 YYNGEE. Trimming removed 2 bases from V and 2 bases from J; junction bases left unmatched: 8. As DNA, the CDR3 is TGTGCCAGCAGCGTTGATACAGGGGACCCCACAGATACGCAGTATTTT. Its protein is CASSVDTGDPTDTQYF.

The genes are TRBV11-2 and TRBJ2-2; 7 nucleotides match TRBD1. Germline assignment: CDR1 SGHAT and CDR2 FQNNGV. CDR3 length: 17 amino acids. With 5 bases clipped from V and 4 bases from J, the junction kept 13 bases outside the gene matches. In nucleotides, the CDR3 is TGTGCCAGCAGCCCCCGGAATACAGGGGCGGGCACCGGGGAGCTGTTTTTT. It translates to CASSPRNTGAGTGELFF.

The chain uses TRBV27 and TRBJ2-3; tentatively, D is TRBD1 or TRBD2 (5 bases each). The CDR3 runs 16 residues. Germline CDR1 and CDR2: MNHEY and SMNVEV (reference sequence). V lost 2 bases, J lost 2 bases, and 14 bases lay in between. CDR3 residues: CASSLLATGTTDTQYF. The CDR3 coding sequence is TGTGCCAGCAGTTTACTCGCCACCGGGACCACAGATACGCAGTATTTT.

DNA of the CDR3: TGTGCCACCGCCTCCGTACAGGGGGCATGGAATGAGCAGTTCTTC. This translates into CATASVQGAWNEQFF. V is TRBV6-6 and J is TRBJ2-1, with 9 bases fitting TRBD1. The CDR3 extends over 15 amino acids. After removal of 10 bases from V and 7 bases from J, the junction contained 14 bases not matched to a gene. Germline V gene data show CDR1 as MNHNY and CDR2 as SVGAGI (reference sequence).

This clone was detected only a few times. The V call is TRBV4-2, the J call TRBJ2-7, with D possibly being TRBD1 or TRBD2 (5 bases each). The CDR3 sequence is 14 residues long. Trimming stripped 1 base from V and 2 bases from J, with 9 bases between. Germline-derived CDR1 and CDR2 are LGHNA and YNFKEQ. CDR3 region: CASSQGGSAYEQYF. CDR3 bases: TGTGCCAGCAGCCAAGGGGGGTCCGCCTACGAGCAGTACTTC.